The TCR beta chain under discussion was sequenced for a study of blood T cell repertoires in COVID-19 (dated by TCRdb to the early 2020s). For the wider study: The collaborator samples originated in the United States, Italy and Spain and spanned the acute and convalescent phases of COVID-19. The prospective study material was composed of cDNA or gDNA derived from T cells, B-cell-depleted T cells, or PBMCs. The dataset comprised deeply sampled blood TCRbeta repertoires from subjects exposed to, actively infected with, or recovered from COVID-19. A freely available public database, intended as a resource for researchers studying the immune response to SARS-CoV-2, is where the repertoires were released. The samples were drawn from two sources: the first 160 participants of the ongoing ImmuneRACE study, and about 1,300 subjects contributed by 6 global collaborators. A de-identified subject ID, COVID-19 status, age in years and sex were almost always included in the sample metadata. Where available, HLA class I and class II types were obtained from metadata supplied by the sample provider rather than from assay-based typing.

Overall study outcomes, separate from this receptor: How much clinical and demographic metadata was included differed by source and by participant, and the metadata was provided uncurated.

Samples from volunteer blood donors who had recovered from COVID-19 were contributed by a second Seattle source. Each collaborating institution followed its own protocols to collect whole blood in K2EDTA tubes. For TCRbeta analysis, collaborator samples were shipped as frozen whole blood, as isolated PBMCs, or as DNA extracted from either sample type. Turning to this clone: Its antigen is currently not known. Per-base quality was not reported, and no clone a single base away is much larger than it.

V gives up 1 base and J gives up 0 bases, and the segment between their germline ends measures 13 bases. The CDR3 goes from the cysteine to the phenylalanine over 16 residues. Just CDR3 DNA is preserved here, 48 bases in frame from base 1. The germline V gene provides CDR1 KGHSH and CDR2 LQKENI. The immunoSEQ Assay, a bias-controlled multiplex PCR, was used to amplify TCRbeta CDR3 regions from genomic DNA. For the original study's pipeline: The number of nucleated cells in each sample was estimated by amplification of reference gene primers within the assay. To quantify the absolute abundance of each unique TCRbeta CDR3 rearrangement, sequence reads were collapsed and filtered. For each sample, productive Simpson clonality was calculated by taking the square root of Simpson's diversity index across productive rearrangements. The immuneACCESS repertoire file appears here via TCRdb, limited to in-frame rearrangements. These files lack a portion of the clones; in checked studies, under half of the deficit traces to unresolved V genes, and the cause of the others is not known. The V and J calls and the clone size are those of that table, but D and trimming were determined from the DNA. This sample has over 250,000 clones in its table, and around four fifths of those were observed once. The ten largest clones take up roughly a tenth of the sample.

This TCR was recovered from a woman between 50 and 59 years old who had recovered from COVID-19. The chain couples TRBV18 to TRBJ2-7; the D gene lacks a confident call. Sequencing used peripheral blood. The nucleotide sequence reads TGTGCCAGCTCACCACTTTCCGGGTTCAGCTCCTACGAGCAGTACTTC. Its protein product is CASSPLSGFSSYEQYF.